The 7 T cell receptor beta chains in this list originate from one sample, sequenced in a study of post-analysis software for immune sequencing data. Unique molecular identifiers were present in the TCR beta cDNA libraries. MiXCR, run by TCRdb on the PCR reads, gives a single entry per CDR3 protein. There are about 760,000 distinct CDR3 sequences in the sample; roughly 30% occur only once, and roughly 0.53% lies in the top ten. These receptors are not linked to any known antigen. General study points: Comparison of patients with controls showed roughly five TRBV segments more frequent in patients, TRBV5-6, TRBV5-1 and TRBV20-1 among them.

The sequenced sample consisted of blood. The receptors derive from a girl aged 10 to 17 with multiple sclerosis.

The rearrangement links TRBV6-5 to TRBJ2-3, with 7 positions matching TRBD2. V gave up 8 bases and J gave up 6 bases; unmatched junction bases: 8. Per the germline V gene, CDR1 is MNHEY and CDR2 is SVGAGI. The CDR3 sequence is 13 residues long. The CDR3 protein is CASRATSADTQYF. The CDR3 DNA sequence: TGTGCCAGCCGGGCAACTAGCGCGGATACGCAGTATTTT.

A few counts support this clonotype. The V gene is TRBV3-1, the J gene TRBJ1-2; TRBD1 aligns across 9 bases. Germline CDR1 reads LGHDT; CDR2 reads YNNKEL (reference sequence). The CDR3 runs to 15 residues. Trimming at V came to 2 bases and at J to 8 bases, leaving 9 bases not matched to a gene. CDR3 DNA: TGTGCCAGCAGCCAACCGACCGGGACAGGGTACGGCTACACCTTC. Residues: CASSQPTGTGYGYTF. Full variable domain (remainder filled in from reference TRBV3-1 and TRBJ1-2): DTAVSQTPKYLVTQMGNDKSIKCEQNLGHDTMYWYKQDSKKFLKIMFSYNNKELIINETVPNRFSPKSPDKAHLNLHINSLELGDSAVYFCASSQPTGTGYGYTFGSGTRLTVV.

This clonotype was detected only a few times. This rearrangement joins TRBV29-1 to TRBJ2-3; 8 bases fit TRBD2. After removal of 1 base from V and 11 bases from J, the junction contained 2 bases not matched to a gene. This CDR3 comprises 11 residues. Germline V gene sequence: CDR1 SQVTM, CDR2 ANQGSEA. CDR3 in amino acids: CSVEGRGGQYF. The CDR3 bases are TGCAGCGTTGAAGGACGGGGGGGGCAGTATTTT.

This clonotype has only a few counts. V is TRBV20-1 and J is TRBJ2-1; D gene unclear. Germline lookup yields CDR1 DFQATT and CDR2 SNEGSKA (reference sequence). Trimming removed 3 bases from V and 5 bases from J, with 5 bases in between. This CDR3 has 11 amino acids. CDR3 in DNA: TGCAGTGCTAGTCGGCACAATGAGCAGTTCTTC. Translating gives CSASRHNEQFF.

With regard to this clonotype: Germline and junction disagree at one end, which may indicate a read error. The genes are TRBV13 and TRBJ2-1, with D possibly being TRBD1 or TRBD2 (5 bases each). The CDR3 consists of 16 residues. Germline CDR1 PRHDT, CDR2 FYEKMQ (reference sequence). The CDR3 DNA reads TGTGCCTGCAGCCCTGTGGGGACCTCGACCTACAATGAGCAGTTCTTC. Translation: CACSPVGTSTYNEQFF.

This clonotype was counted only a few times. V and J are TRBV3-1 and TRBJ2-3; D is ambiguous. The CDR3 extends over 17 amino acids. CDR1 is LGHDT, CDR2 YNNKEL, per germline (reference sequence). V lost 1 base to trimming and J lost 5 bases, with 19 bases between them. In DNA form, the CDR3 reads TGTGCCAGCAGCCAAGGAGAGGAGACTCCCCCCCGAGATACGCAGTATTTT. It yields the protein CASSQGEETPPRDTQYF.

The rearrangement uses TRBV4-3 and TRBJ1-6; D is undetermined. CDR1 and CDR2 (germline): LGHNA, YSLEER. V gave up 1 base and J gave up 14 bases, with 15 bases separating them. The CDR3 runs to 14 residues. The CDR3 sequence: CASSQGGPTSTLHF. The DNA of the CDR3 is TGCGCCAGCAGCCAAGGCGGGCCAACCTCGACCCTCCACTTT.